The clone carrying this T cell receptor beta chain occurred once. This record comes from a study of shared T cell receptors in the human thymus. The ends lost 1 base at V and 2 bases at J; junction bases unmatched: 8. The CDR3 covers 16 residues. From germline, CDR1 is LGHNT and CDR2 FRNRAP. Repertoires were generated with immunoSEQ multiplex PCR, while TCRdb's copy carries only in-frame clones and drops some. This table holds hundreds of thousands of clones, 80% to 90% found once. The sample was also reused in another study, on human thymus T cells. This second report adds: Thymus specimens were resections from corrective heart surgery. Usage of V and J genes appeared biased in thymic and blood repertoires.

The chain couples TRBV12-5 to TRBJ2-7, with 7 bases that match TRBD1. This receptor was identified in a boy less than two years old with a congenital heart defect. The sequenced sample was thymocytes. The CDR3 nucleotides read TGTGCTAGTGGTTTGGATCGCACAGGGGACGCCTACGAGCAGTACTTC. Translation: CASGLDRTGDAYEQYF. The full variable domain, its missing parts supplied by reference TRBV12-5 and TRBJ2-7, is DARVTQTPRHKVTEMGQEVTMRCQPILGHNTVFWYRQTMMQGLELLAYFRNRAPLDDSGMPKDRFSAEMPDATLATLKIQPSEPRDSAVYFCASGLDRTGDAYEQYFGPGTRLTVT.